What follows is one T cell receptor (beta chain) and its context. Both 60 Vbeta primers and 13 Jbeta primers went into the PCR. The table came from immunoSEQ multiplex PCR; TCRdb's copy has only in-frame clones and leaves some out. The sample gives over 90,000 clones, around three quarters of which show up once; about 4.1% is in the top ten. The CDR3 has 16 residues. Germline CDR1 LNHDA, CDR2 SQIVND (reference sequence). V dropped 6 bases and J dropped 4 bases, with 21 bases sitting between them. This sample is part of a study of cytomegalovirus exposure and HLA in healthy donors. The sequence was collected from a man aged 45-60 years in good health and CMV-seropositive. The sequenced sample was PBMCs. The V call is TRBV19, the J call TRBJ2-5, with D perhaps matching TRBD1 (6 bases). The CDR3 bases are TGTGCCAGTAGATTCAATCATGGGGGCTCGGGAGAGACCCAGTACTTC. Protein product: CASRFNHGGSGETQYF.